This entry concerns a single T cell receptor (beta chain). This sample is part of a study of blood T cell repertoires in COVID-19. Study details: Sources were T cells, B-cell-depleted T cells, or PBMCs; the material itself was cDNA or gDNA.

This CDR3 has 15 amino acids. V lost 3 bases and J 7 bases, leaving 13 bases between the germline ends. CDR1 and CDR2 from the germline V gene are LGHDT and YNNKEL (reference sequence). Authors' analysis steps: Nucleated cell counts were estimated from reference gene primer amplification. TCRdb's table, derived via immunoSEQ multiplex PCR, lists solely in-frame clones and lacks some. That table is the source of V, J and clone size, and D and trimming were worked out from the DNA. This table holds about 250,000 clones, about 89% found once. The receptor's source is an older woman who had recovered from COVID-19. The sequencing sample was made of peripheral blood. This sequence joins TRBV3-1 (or the pseudogene TRBV3-2) and TRBJ1-6, with D perhaps matching TRBD1 (5 bases). The CDR3 protein is CASSHMEGFNSPLHF. The DNA for the CDR3 is TGTGCCAGCAGCCATATGGAGGGGTTCAATTCACCCCTCCACTTT.